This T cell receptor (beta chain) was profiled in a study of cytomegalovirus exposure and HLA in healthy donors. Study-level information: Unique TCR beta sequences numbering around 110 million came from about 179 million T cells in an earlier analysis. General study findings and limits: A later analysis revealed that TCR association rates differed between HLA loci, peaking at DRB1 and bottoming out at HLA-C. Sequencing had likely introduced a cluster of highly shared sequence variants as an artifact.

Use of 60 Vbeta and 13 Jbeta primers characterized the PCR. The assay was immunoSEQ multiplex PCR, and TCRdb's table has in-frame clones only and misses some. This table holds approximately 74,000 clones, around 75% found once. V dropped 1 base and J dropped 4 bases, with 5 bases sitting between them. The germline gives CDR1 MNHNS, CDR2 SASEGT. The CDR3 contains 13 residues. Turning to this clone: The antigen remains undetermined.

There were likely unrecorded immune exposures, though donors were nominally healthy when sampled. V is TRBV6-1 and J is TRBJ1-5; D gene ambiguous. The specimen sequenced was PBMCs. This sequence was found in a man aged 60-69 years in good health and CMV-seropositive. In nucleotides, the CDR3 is TGTGCCAGCAGTGAAGTGCGAAATCAGCCCCAGCATTTT. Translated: CASSEVRNQPQHF.